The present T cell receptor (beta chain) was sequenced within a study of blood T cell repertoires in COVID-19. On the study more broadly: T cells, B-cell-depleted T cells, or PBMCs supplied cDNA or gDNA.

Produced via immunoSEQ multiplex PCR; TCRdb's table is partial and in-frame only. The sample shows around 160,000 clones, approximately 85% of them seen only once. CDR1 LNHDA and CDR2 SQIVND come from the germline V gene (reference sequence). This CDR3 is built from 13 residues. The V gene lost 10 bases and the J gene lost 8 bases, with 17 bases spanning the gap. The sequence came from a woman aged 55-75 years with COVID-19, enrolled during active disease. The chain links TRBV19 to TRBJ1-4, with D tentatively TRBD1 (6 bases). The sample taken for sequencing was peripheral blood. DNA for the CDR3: TGTGCCACTTCGCGGGGGGCGAGGGAAAAACTGTTTTTT. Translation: CATSRGAREKLFF. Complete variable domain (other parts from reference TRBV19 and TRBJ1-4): DGGITQSPKYLFRKEGQNVTLSCEQNLNHDAMYWYRQDPGQGLRLIYYSQIVNDFQKGDIAEGYSVSREKKESFPLTVTSAQKNPTAFYLCATSRGAREKLFFGSGTQLSVL.